The 24 T cell receptor beta chains reported below all come from one sample, sequenced in a study of cytomegalovirus exposure and HLA in healthy donors. Primers included in the PCR were 60 Vbeta and 13 Jbeta primers. Clones were read by immunoSEQ multiplex PCR, and TCRdb kept only the in-frame ones, dropping some. This table has around 230,000 clones, roughly 84% appearing once. The sample was PBMCs. These receptors all come from a girl aged 2-10 years in good health and CMV-seronegative.

The chain joins TRBV27 to TRBJ1-2, with 7 bases that match TRBD1. The ends lost 4 bases at V and 7 bases at J; junction bases unmatched: 9. CDR3 size: 14 residues. CDR1 is MNHEY and CDR2 is SMNVEV in the germline V gene (reference sequence). CDR3 coding DNA: TGTGCCAGCAGTTCGCCCGGGACAGTAAGTGGCTACACCTTC. Amino acid sequence: CASSSPGTVSGYTF.

Regarding this clone: Its ends do not fully match the called genes, so a read error is possible. The chain uses TRBV5-6 and TRBJ2-1, with TRBD2 identical over 8 bases. The CDR3 loop spans 15 amino acids. CDR1 is SGHDT and CDR2 is YYEEEE in the germline V gene. Here the CDR3 reads CVSSLAGGSYNEQFF. In DNA form, the CDR3 reads TGTGTCAGCAGCTTGGCGGGAGGCTCCTACAATGAGCAGTTCTTC.

The chain links TRBV6-5 to TRBJ1-3, with D uncertain. CDR1 MNHEY and CDR2 SVGAGI come from the germline V gene. Trimming shortened V by 7 bases and J by 0 bases, and 7 bases separated the two germline ends. The CDR3 consists of 13 residues. The CDR3 DNA reads TGTGCCAGCACGCGGCGCTCTGGAAACACCATATATTTT. Protein sequence: CASTRRSGNTIYF.

The rearrangement joins TRBV5-6 to TRBJ2-3, with 7 bases identical to TRBD2. The V segment lost 0 bases and the J segment 7 bases; nucleotides outside the gene matches: 8. CDR3 length equals 15 residues. Germline V gives CDR1 SGHDT, CDR2 YYEEEE. CDR3 region: CASSLVVTSMNTQYF. CDR3 nucleotide sequence: TGTGCCAGCAGCTTGGTCGTGACTAGCATGAATACGCAGTATTTT.

The chain couples TRBV6-1 to TRBJ2-5; 8 bases match TRBD1. The CDR3 length is 13 residues. Losses at the gene ends were 7 bases for V and 4 bases for J; bases not matched to a gene: 5. Germline V CDR1 and CDR2: MNHNS, SASEGT. The CDR3 is CASNTDRGETQYF. The CDR3 DNA is TGTGCCAGCAATACCGACAGGGGAGAGACCCAGTACTTC.

This clone appeared once. The same CDR3 is also encoded by other DNA sequences in this sample. The chain recombines TRBV15 with TRBJ2-7; D remains unclear. V was clipped by 1 base and J by 4 bases, with 5 bases between them. From germline, CDR1 is LNHNV and CDR2 YYDKDF (reference sequence). The CDR3 contains 12 residues. CDR3 sequence: CATSRVGYEQYF. For the CDR3, the DNA is TGTGCCACCAGCAGAGTCGGGTACGAGCAGTACTTC.

The gene calls are TRBV5-1 and TRBJ2-5, with D tentatively TRBD1 (6 bases). The CDR3 is made up of 14 amino acids. In germline, CDR1 is SGHRS, CDR2 YFSETQ. The ends were cut back, 4 bases at V and 9 bases at J, with 19 bases in the middle. The CDR3 loop is CASSTDRPYEAQYF. In nucleotides, the CDR3 is TGCGCCAGCAGCACGGACAGACCCTATGAGGCCCAGTACTTC.

This chain links TRBV29-1 with TRBJ1-1; 8 nucleotides align to TRBD1. The trim removed 6 bases at V and 4 bases at J, leaving 13 bases unmatched. CDR1 is SQVTM, CDR2 ANQGSEA, per germline. The CDR3 runs to 15 residues. Here the CDR3 reads CSVPARQGRSTEAFF. The DNA for the CDR3 is TGCAGCGTCCCCGCCCGACAGGGGCGGAGCACTGAAGCTTTCTTT.

This clone was found once. The chain combines TRBV7-7 with TRBJ2-5, with D possibly matching TRBD1 (6 bases). CDR3 length equals 14 residues. Deletions cut 3 bases from V and 2 bases from J, with 10 bases between. The germline V gene encodes CDR1 SSHAT and CDR2 FNYEAQ (reference sequence). CDR3 DNA sequence: TGTGCCAGCAGCTTGGGCGGACAGCAAGAGACCCAGTACTTC. Amino acids: CASSLGGQQETQYF.

The chain couples TRBV10-3 to TRBJ2-3; D remains unclear. The CDR3 runs to 13 residues. The V end lost 4 bases, the J end lost 1 base, and 6 bases lay between the germline ends. Germline CDR1 reads ENHRY; CDR2 reads SYGVKD. The CDR3 region is CAISAQGTDTQYF. Written as DNA, the CDR3 is TGTGCCATCAGTGCCCAGGGCACAGATACGCAGTATTTT.

This clone was seen more than once but under ten times. The V call is TRBV4-2, the J call TRBJ1-5; D unresolved. This CDR3 is 13 amino acids long. CDR1 is LGHNA and CDR2 is YNFKEQ in the germline V gene. V was trimmed by 6 bases and J by 4 bases, leaving 10 bases between them. In DNA, the CDR3 is TGTGCCAGCAGGGACTCCGGGAATCAGCCCCAGCATTTT. This sequence encodes CASRDSGNQPQHF.

V gene TRBV5-4 combines with J gene TRBJ2-7, with D tentatively TRBD2 (5 bases). The CDR3 contains 15 residues. Germline V CDR1 and CDR2: SGHNT, YYREEE (reference sequence). V was shortened by 3 bases and J by 0 bases, with 13 bases between the two germline ends. The CDR3 DNA sequence: TGTGCCAGCAGCTCGGAGCGGCGGACCTCCTACGAGCAGTACTTC. Residues: CASSSERRTSYEQYF.

This chain links TRBV19 with TRBJ2-7, with 7 bases that match TRBD1. Germline loops: CDR1 LNHDA, CDR2 SQIVND (reference sequence). V lost 4 bases to trimming and J lost 2 bases; unmatched junction nucleotides: 8. The CDR3 is 15 amino acids. The CDR3 DNA reads TGTGCCAGTAGTAGACAGGGTATGAGTCCCTACGAGCAGTACTTC. It encodes CASSRQGMSPYEQYF.

The rearrangement joins TRBV5-5 to TRBJ1-1, with D hard to call. Trimming shortened V by 5 bases and J by 0 bases, and 5 bases separated the two germline ends. In germline, CDR1 is SGHKS, CDR2 YYEKEE (reference sequence). The CDR3 is 12 amino acids. The CDR3 coding sequence is TGTGCCAGCAGGTTAGTGAACACTGAAGCTTTCTTT. Its translation is CASRLVNTEAFF.

Notes on this clone: Other DNA sequences in the same sample also yield this CDR3. The CDR3 reads CAWSGGLGETQYF. Written as DNA, the CDR3 is TGTGCCTGGAGCGGCGGCCTCGGCGAGACCCAGTACTTC. The rearrangement uses TRBV30 and TRBJ2-5; no clear D gene. Germline values: CDR1 GTSNPN, CDR2 SVGIG (reference sequence). V was shortened by 3 bases and J by 5 bases, with 13 bases between the two germline ends. CDR3 length: 13 residues.

V usage is TRBV7-8 and J usage is TRBJ1-4; D is unresolved. Germline-derived CDR1 and CDR2 are SGHVS and FQNEAQ. The CDR3 contains 14 residues. V was pared by 1 base and J by 7 bases, with 10 bases between. The CDR3 nucleotides read TGTGCCAGCAGCTTAGGTACACCCTCTGAAAAACTGTTTTTT. This codes for CASSLGTPSEKLFF.

This clone appeared once. The chain recombines TRBV2 with TRBJ2-7, with D possibly TRBD2 on 5 matching bases. Germline-derived CDR1 and CDR2 are SNHLY and FYNNEI. V lost 7 bases, J lost 5 bases, and 12 bases lay in between. This CDR3 region has 12 residues. The CDR3 sequence: CASTTAEDEQYF. The CDR3 nucleotides are TGTGCCAGCACCACCGCGGAGGACGAGCAGTACTTC. The whole variable domain, filled in from reference TRBV2 and TRBJ2-7, reads EPEVTQTPSHQVTQMGQEVILRCVPISNHLYFYWYRQILGQKVEFLVSFYNNEISEKSEIFDDQFSVERPDGSNFTLKIRSTKLEDSAMYFCASTTAEDEQYFGPGTRLTVT.

The chain combines TRBV7-9 with TRBJ1-4; TRBD1 agrees at 9 bases. Germline V gives CDR1 SEHNR, CDR2 FQNEAQ (reference sequence). The CDR3 is 15 residues long. V lost 5 bases, J lost 2 bases, and 3 bases stayed unmatched. In nucleotides, the CDR3 is TGTGCCAGCAGCCTGGGGACAGGGACTAATGAAAAACTGTTTTTT. Translating it yields CASSLGTGTNEKLFF. The full variable domain, in which reference TRBV7-9 and TRBJ1-4 provide the parts outside the CDR3, is DTGVSQNPRHKITKRGQNVTFRCDPISEHNRLYWYRQTLGQGPEFLTYFQNEAQLEKSRLLSDRFSAERPKGSFSTLEIQRTEQGDSAMYLCASSLGTGTNEKLFFGSGTQLSVL.

The chain has TRBV6-5 and TRBJ2-5; D is undetermined. Deletions cut 2 bases from V and 5 bases from J, with 6 bases between. Germline V lookup: CDR1 MNHEY, CDR2 SVGAGI. The CDR3 is 12 residues long. CDR3 DNA sequence: TGTGCCAGCAGTTACCCGAGGGAGACCCAGTACTTC. Its translation is CASSYPRETQYF.

This chain links TRBV13 with TRBJ2-1, with D perhaps matching TRBD2 (5 bases). The germline V gene has CDR1 PRHDT and CDR2 FYEKMQ (reference sequence). The CDR3 extends over 16 amino acids. V was clipped by 5 bases and J by 1 base, with 15 bases between them. The CDR3: CASSPPAAISYNEQFF. The DNA for the CDR3 is TGTGCCAGCAGCCCTCCAGCGGCGATATCCTACAATGAGCAGTTCTTC.

The CDR3 nucleotides read TGTGCCAGCAGCTTGGGGACAGGACGGCCCCTTAATGAAAAACTGTTTTTT. It encodes CASSLGTGRPLNEKLFF. The chain couples TRBV5-5 to TRBJ1-4; 7 bases fit TRBD1. Germline V gene lookup returns CDR1 SGHKS and CDR2 YYEKEE (reference sequence). V was clipped by 0 bases and J by 4 bases; unmatched bases: 9. The CDR3 totals 17 residues.

The chain is built from TRBV6-5 and TRBJ1-2, with 7 bases fitting TRBD1. This CDR3 is built from 12 residues. J gave up 6 bases and V 5 bases, and 3 bases lay outside the gene matches. Germline CDR1 and CDR2: MNHEY and SVGAGI. The CDR3 sequence: CASSATGDGYTF. In DNA, the CDR3 is TGTGCCAGCAGTGCTACAGGGGATGGCTACACCTTC.

The chain is built from TRBV28 and TRBJ2-6; weak D call: TRBD1 (6 bases). The CDR3 contains 17 residues. Germline loops: CDR1 MDHEN, CDR2 SYDVKM. V was trimmed by 6 bases and J by 6 bases, leaving 21 bases between them. DNA for the CDR3: TGTGCCAGCAGGGCTAGGGGGACGGCTTTTGAGGCCAACGTCCTGACTTTC. Translation: CASRARGTAFEANVLTF.

This chain links TRBV4-2 with TRBJ2-5; 7 nucleotides agree with TRBD2. This CDR3 is built from 16 residues. V shed 6 bases and J 5 bases; nucleotides not matched to a gene: 15. CDR1 and CDR2 (germline): LGHNA, YNFKEQ. CDR3 coding DNA: TGTGCCAGCAGTCGTATCGGACTAGACGTTGGGGAGACCCAGTACTTC. Its protein product is CASSRIGLDVGETQYF.